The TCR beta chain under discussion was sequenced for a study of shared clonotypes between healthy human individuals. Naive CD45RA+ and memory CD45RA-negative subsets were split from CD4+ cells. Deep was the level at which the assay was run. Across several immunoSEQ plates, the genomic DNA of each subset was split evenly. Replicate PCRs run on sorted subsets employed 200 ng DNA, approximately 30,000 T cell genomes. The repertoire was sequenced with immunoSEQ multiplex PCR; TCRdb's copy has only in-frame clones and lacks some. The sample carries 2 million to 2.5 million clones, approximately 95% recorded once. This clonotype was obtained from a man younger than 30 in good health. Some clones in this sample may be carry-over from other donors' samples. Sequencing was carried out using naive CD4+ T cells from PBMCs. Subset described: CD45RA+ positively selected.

CDR3 residues: CASSVDGTAYNEQFF. In DNA form, the CDR3 reads TGTGCCAGCAGCGTCGACGGGACAGCCTACAATGAGCAGTTCTTC. The V gene is TRBV7-2, the J gene TRBJ2-1; 7 nucleotides match TRBD1. CDR3 length equals 15 residues. CDR1 and CDR2 (germline): SGHTA, FQGNSA. J was trimmed by 2 bases and V by 5 bases; bases with no gene match: 6.